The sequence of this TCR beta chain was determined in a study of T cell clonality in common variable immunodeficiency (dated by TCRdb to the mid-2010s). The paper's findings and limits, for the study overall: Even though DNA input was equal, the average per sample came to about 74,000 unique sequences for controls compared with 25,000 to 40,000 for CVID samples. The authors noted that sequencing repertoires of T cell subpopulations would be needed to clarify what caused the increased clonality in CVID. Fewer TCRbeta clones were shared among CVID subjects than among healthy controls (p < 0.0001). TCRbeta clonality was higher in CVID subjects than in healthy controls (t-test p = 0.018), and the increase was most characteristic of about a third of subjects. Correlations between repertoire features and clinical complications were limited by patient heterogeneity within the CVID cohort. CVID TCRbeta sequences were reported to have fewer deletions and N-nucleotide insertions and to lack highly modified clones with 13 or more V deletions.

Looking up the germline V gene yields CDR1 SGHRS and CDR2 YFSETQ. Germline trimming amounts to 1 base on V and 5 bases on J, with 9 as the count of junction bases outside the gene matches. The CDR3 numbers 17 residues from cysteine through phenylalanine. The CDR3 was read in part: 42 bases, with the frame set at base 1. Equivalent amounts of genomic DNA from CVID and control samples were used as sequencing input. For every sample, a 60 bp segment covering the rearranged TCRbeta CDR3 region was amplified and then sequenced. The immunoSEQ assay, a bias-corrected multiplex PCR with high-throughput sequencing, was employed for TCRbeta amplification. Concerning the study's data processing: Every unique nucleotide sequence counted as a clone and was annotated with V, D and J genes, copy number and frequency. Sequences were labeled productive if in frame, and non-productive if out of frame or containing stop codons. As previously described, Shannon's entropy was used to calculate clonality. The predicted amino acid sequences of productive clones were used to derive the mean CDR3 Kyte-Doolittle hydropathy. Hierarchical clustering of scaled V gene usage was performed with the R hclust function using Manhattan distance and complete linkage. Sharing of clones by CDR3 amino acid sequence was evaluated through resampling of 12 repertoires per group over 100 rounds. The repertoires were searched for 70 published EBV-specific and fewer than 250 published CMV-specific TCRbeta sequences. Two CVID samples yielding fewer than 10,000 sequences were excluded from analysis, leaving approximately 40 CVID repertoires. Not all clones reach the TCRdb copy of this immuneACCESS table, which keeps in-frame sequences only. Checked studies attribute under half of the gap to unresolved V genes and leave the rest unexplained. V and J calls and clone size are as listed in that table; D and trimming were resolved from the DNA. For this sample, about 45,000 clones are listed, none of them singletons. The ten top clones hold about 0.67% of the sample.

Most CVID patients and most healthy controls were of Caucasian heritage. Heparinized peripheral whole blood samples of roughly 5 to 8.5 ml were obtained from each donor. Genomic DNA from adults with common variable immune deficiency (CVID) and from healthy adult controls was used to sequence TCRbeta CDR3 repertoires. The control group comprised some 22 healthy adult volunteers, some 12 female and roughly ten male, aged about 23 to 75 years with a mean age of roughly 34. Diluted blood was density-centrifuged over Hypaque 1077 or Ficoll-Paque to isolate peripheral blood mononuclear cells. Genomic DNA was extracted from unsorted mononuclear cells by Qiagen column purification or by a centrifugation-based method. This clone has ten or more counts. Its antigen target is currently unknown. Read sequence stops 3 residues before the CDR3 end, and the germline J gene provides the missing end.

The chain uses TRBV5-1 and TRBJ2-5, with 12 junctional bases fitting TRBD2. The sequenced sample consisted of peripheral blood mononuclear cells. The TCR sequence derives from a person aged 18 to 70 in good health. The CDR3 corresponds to CASSLPQTSGSMETQYF. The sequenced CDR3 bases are TGCGCCAGCAGCTTGCCACAGACTAGCGGGAGCATGGAGACC.